This T cell receptor (beta chain) was captured by sequencing in a study of T cell changes during pregnancy in multiple sclerosis. Germline V gene sequence: CDR1 SGHNT, CDR2 YYREEE (reference sequence). V dropped 0 bases and J dropped 0 bases, with 13 bases sitting between them. The CDR3 is made up of 18 amino acids. Clones were read by immunoSEQ multiplex PCR, and TCRdb kept only the in-frame ones, dropping some. Of over 10,000 clones in the sample, approximately 88% are singletons; the top ten hold about 7.7%. This TCR came from a female donor in good health, enrolled as a control in a pregnancy study. Material: CD8+ T cells from peripheral blood mononuclear cells, obtained in the second trimester of pregnancy. The chain employs TRBV5-4 and TRBJ2-6; TRBD1 is a possible D gene (6 bases). The CDR3 coding sequence is TGTGCCAGCAGCTTGGCCAAGGACAGACCCTCTGGGGCCAACGTCCTGACTTTC. Amino acids: CASSLAKDRPSGANVLTF.